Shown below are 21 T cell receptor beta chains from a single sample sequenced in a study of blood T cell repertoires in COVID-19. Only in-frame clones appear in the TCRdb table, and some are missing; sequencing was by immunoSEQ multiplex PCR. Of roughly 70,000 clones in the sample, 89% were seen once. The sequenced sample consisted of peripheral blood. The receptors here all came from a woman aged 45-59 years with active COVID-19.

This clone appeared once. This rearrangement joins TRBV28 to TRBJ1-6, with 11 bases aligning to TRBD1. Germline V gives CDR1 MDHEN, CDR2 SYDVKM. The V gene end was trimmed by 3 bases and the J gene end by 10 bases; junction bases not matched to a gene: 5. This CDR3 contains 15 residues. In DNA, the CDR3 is TGTGCCAGCAGTTTCCTGGGACAGGGGGGATCACCCCTCCACTTT. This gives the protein CASSFLGQGGSPLHF.

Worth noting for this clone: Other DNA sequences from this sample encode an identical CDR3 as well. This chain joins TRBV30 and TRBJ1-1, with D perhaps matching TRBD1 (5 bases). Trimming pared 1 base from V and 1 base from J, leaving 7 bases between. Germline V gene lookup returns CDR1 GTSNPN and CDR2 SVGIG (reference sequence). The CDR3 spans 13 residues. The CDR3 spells CAWSGQGNTEAFF. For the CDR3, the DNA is TGTGCCTGGAGTGGTCAGGGGAACACTGAAGCTTTCTTT.

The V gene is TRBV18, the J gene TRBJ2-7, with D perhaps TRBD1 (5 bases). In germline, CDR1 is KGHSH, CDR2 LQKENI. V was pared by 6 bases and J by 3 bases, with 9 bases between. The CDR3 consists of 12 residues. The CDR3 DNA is TGTGCCAGCTCGACAGTCCTCTACGAGCAGTACTTC. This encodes CASSTVLYEQYF.

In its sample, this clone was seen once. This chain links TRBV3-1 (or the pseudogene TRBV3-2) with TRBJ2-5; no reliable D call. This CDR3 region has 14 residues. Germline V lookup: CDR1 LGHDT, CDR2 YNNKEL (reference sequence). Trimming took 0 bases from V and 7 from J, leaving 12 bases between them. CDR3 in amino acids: CASSQDDSFGTQYF. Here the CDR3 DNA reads TGTGCCAGCAGCCAAGATGATAGCTTTGGGACCCAGTACTTC.

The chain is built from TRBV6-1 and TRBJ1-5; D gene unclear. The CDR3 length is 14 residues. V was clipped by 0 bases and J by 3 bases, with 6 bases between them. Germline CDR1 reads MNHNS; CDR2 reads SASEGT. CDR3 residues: CASSEATANQPQHF. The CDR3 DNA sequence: TGTGCCAGCAGTGAAGCAACAGCCAATCAGCCCCAGCATTTT.

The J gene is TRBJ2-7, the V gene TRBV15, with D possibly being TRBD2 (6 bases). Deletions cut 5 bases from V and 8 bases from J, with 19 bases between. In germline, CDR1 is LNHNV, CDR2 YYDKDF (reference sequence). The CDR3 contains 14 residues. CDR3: CATSLRIAVKQQYF. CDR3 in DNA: TGTGCCACCAGCCTACGGATAGCGGTTAAGCAGCAGTACTTC. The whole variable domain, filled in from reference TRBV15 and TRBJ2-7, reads DAMVIQNPRYQVTQFGKPVTLSCSQTLNHNVMYWYQQKSSQAPKLLFHYYDKDFNNEADTPDNFQSRRPNTSFCFLDIRSPGLGDTAMYLCATSLRIAVKQQYFGPGTRLTVT.

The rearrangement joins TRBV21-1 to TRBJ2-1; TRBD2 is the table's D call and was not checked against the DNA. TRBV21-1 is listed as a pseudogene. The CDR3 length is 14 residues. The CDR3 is CASGGLAGVYEQFF. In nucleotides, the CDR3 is TGTGCCAGCGGAGGACTAGCGGGAGTATATGAGCAGTTCTTC.

This CDR3 is CAWRVDRGYREAFF. The CDR3, as DNA: TGTGCCTGGAGGGTTGACAGGGGGTATAGGGAAGCTTTCTTT. The chain uses TRBV30 and TRBJ1-1; 9 positions match TRBD1. The V segment lost 3 bases and the J segment 8 bases; nucleotides outside the gene matches: 10. Per germline, CDR1 GTSNPN and CDR2 SVGIG (reference sequence). The CDR3 runs to 14 residues. Complete variable domain (other parts from reference TRBV30 and TRBJ1-1): SQTIHQWPATLVQPVGSPLSLECTVEGTSNPNLYWYRQAAGRGLQLLFYSVGIGQISSEVPQNLSASRPQDRQFILSSKKLLLSDSGFYLCAWRVDRGYREAFFGQGTRLTVV.

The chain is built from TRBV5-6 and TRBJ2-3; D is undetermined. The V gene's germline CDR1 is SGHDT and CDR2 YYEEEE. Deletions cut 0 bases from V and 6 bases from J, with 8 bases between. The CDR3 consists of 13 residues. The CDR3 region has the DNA TGTGCCAGCAGCTTGGGTGGGCCGGATACGCAGTATTTT. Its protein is CASSLGGPDTQYF.

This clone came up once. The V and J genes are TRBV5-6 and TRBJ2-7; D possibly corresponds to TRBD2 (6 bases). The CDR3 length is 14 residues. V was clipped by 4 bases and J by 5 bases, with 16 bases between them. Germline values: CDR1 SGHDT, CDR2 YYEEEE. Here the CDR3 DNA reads TGTGCCAGCAGCCCGGGACTCCTAGAGCACGAGCAGTACTTC. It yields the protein CASSPGLLEHEQYF. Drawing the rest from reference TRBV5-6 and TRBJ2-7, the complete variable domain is DAGVTQSPTHLIKTRGQQVTLRCSPKSGHDTVSWYQQALGQGPQFIFQYYEEEERQRGNFPDRFSGHQFPNYSSELNVNALLLGDSALYLCASSPGLLEHEQYFGPGTRLTVT.

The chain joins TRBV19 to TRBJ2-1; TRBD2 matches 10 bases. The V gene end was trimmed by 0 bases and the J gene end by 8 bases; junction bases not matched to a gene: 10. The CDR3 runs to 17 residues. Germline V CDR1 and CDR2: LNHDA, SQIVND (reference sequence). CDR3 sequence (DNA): TGTGCCAGTAGTATAGATCCCCAGCGGGAGGGCCCCTATGAGCAGTTCTTC. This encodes CASSIDPQREGPYEQFF. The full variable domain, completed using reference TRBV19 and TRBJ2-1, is DGGITQSPKYLFRKEGQNVTLSCEQNLNHDAMYWYRQDPGQGLRLIYYSQIVNDFQKGDIAEGYSVSREKKESFPLTVTSAQKNPTAFYLCASSIDPQREGPYEQFFGPGTRLTVL.

The DNA of the CDR3 is TGTGCCAGCAGCCCGGGACTAGCCATGGAGACCCAGTACTTC. It is translated as CASSPGLAMETQYF. The rearrangement links TRBV2 to TRBJ2-5; 9 nucleotides match TRBD2. In germline, CDR1 is SNHLY, CDR2 FYNNEI. The CDR3 consists of 14 residues. V shed 6 bases, J shed 5 bases, and the junction held 7 bases outside the gene matches.

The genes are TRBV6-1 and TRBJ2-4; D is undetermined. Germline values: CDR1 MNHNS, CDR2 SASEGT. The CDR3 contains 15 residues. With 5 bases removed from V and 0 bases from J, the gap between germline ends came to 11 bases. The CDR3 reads CASSSAGVAKNIQYF. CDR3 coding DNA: TGTGCCAGCAGTTCGGCAGGCGTAGCCAAAAACATTCAGTACTTC.

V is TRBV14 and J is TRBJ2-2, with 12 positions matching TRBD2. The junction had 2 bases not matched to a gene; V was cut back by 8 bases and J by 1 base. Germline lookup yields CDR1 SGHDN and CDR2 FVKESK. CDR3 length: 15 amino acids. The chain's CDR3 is CASGGLAGNTGELFF. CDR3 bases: TGTGCCAGCGGGGGACTAGCGGGGAACACCGGGGAGCTGTTTTTT.

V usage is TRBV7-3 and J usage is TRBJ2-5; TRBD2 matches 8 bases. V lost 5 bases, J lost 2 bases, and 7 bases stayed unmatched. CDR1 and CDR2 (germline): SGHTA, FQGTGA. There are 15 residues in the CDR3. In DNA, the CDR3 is TGTGCCAGCAGCCCTGGACTAGCAGAGCAAGAGACCCAGTACTTC. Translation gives CASSPGLAEQETQYF.

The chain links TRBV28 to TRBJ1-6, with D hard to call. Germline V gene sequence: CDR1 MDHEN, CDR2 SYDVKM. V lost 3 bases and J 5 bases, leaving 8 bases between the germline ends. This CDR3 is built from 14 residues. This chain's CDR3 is CASSFRSNNSPLHF. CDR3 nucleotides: TGTGCCAGCAGTTTTCGCTCTAATAATTCACCCCTCCACTTT.

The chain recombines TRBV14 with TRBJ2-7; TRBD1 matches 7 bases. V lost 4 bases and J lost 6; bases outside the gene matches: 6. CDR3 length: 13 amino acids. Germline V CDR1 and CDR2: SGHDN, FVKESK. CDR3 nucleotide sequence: TGTGCCAGCAGCCGGGACAGAATCTCCGAGCAGTACTTC. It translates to CASSRDRISEQYF.

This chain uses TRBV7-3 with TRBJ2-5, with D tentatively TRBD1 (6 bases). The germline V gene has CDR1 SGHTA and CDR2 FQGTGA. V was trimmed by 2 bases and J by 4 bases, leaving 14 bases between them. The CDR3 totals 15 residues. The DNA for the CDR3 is TGTGCCAGCAGCTTAGCGGCAGGGGTTAGAGAGACCCAGTACTTC. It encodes CASSLAAGVRETQYF.

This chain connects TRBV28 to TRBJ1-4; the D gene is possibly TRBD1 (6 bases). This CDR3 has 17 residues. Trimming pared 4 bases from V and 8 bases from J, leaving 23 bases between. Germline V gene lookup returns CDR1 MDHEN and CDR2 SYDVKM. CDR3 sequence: CASSSSRGGSLEEKLFF. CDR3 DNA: TGTGCCAGCAGTTCCTCAAGGGGGGGATCCTTGGAGGAAAAACTGTTTTTT.

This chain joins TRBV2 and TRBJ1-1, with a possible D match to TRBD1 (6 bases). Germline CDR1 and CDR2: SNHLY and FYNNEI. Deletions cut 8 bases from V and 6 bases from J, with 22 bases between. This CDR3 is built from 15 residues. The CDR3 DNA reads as TGTGCCAGCCAGGGACTGGGGGGGGCAGGGGCTGAAGCTTTCTTT. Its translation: CASQGLGGAGAEAFF.

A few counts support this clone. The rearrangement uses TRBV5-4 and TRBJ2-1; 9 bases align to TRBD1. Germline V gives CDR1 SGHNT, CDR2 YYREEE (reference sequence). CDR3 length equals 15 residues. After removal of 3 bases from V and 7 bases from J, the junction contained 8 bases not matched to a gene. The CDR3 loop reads CASSWDGTGMNEQFF. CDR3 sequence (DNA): TGTGCCAGCAGCTGGGACGGGACAGGGATGAATGAGCAGTTCTTC.